The 27 T cell receptor beta chains given below trace back to one sample, sequenced in a study of T cell responses to AZD1222 COVID-19 vaccine. Method: immunoSEQ multiplex PCR; TCRdb's copy keeps in-frame clones and lacks some. This table holds 90,000 to 120,000 clones, 80% to 95% found once. Sequencing was performed on peripheral blood, taken 28 days after the second AZD1222 dose. These receptors were obtained from an adult who received the AZD1222 COVID-19 vaccine.

This chain uses TRBV7-9 with TRBJ1-2, with a weak D call TRBD1 (5 bases). V dropped 3 bases and J dropped 8 bases, with 16 bases sitting between them. Germline CDR1 is SEHNR and CDR2 is FQNEAQ (reference sequence). The CDR3 sequence is 14 residues long. The CDR3 sequence is CASSFPPAGRGYTF. CDR3 DNA: TGTGCCAGCAGCTTCCCCCCGGCAGGGAGAGGCTACACCTTC.

This sequence joins TRBV6-2 or TRBV6-3 and TRBJ1-4; TRBD1 aligns across 10 bases. There are 14 residues in the CDR3. V trimming: 6 bases; J trimming: 5 bases; junction bases outside the gene matches: 3. CDR1 and CDR2 (germline): MNHEY, SVGEGT. The CDR3 DNA reads TGTGCCAGCAGCTGGACAGGGGGAAATGAAAAACTGTTTTTT. Translating it yields CASSWTGGNEKLFF.

The J gene is TRBJ2-2, the V gene TRBV24-1, with a tentative D call TRBD2 (6 bases). With 3 bases removed from V and 0 bases from J, the gap between germline ends came to 16 bases. Germline-derived CDR1 and CDR2 are KGHDR and SFDVKD. CDR3 length: 18 amino acids. The CDR3 DNA is TGTGCCACCAGTGATGGCCTGGGGGGACGAACGAACACCGGGGAGCTGTTTTTT. Translation: CATSDGLGGRTNTGELFF.

The genes are TRBV5-4 and TRBJ1-4; 9 positions match TRBD1. V lost 3 bases to trimming and J lost 7 bases; unmatched junction nucleotides: 7. The CDR3 length is 15 residues. The germline V gene has CDR1 SGHNT and CDR2 YYREEE (reference sequence). The CDR3 region has the DNA TGTGCCAGCAGCTCCGACAGGGGGGCGGGTGAAAAACTGTTTTTT. Its translation: CASSSDRGAGEKLFF.

This chain links TRBV5-4 with TRBJ1-2; 8 positions match TRBD1. The CDR3 runs 12 residues. J lost 8 bases, V lost 4 bases, and 4 bases had no gene match. Germline loops: CDR1 SGHNT, CDR2 YYREEE (reference sequence). In DNA form, the CDR3 reads TGTGCCAGCAGCCTGGACAGGGACGGCTACACCTTC. Amino acid sequence: CASSLDRDGYTF.

The chain links TRBV10-3 to TRBJ2-6; a weak D match, TRBD1 (6 bases). Trimming shortened V by 4 bases and J by 2 bases, and 9 bases separated the two germline ends. The CDR3 spans 15 residues. Germline assignment: CDR1 ENHRY and CDR2 SYGVKD. The CDR3 coding sequence is TGTGCCATCAGTGTACAGGGTCCTGGGGCCAACGTCCTGACTTTC. Translated, it gives CAISVQGPGANVLTF.

This chain uses TRBV6-4 with TRBJ1-2, with 8 bases aligning to TRBD1. Germline V gives CDR1 MRHNA, CDR2 SNTAGT. J was trimmed by 4 bases and V by 6 bases; bases with no gene match: 4. The CDR3 length is 13 residues. The CDR3 nucleotides are TGTGCCAGCAGGGCTGACAGGGGCTATGGCTACACCTTC. Protein product: CASRADRGYGYTF.

The rearrangement uses TRBV30 and TRBJ1-1; D gene uncertain. Trimming left V 5 bases short and J 1 base short, with 5 bases between. CDR3 size: 11 residues. CDR1 is GTSNPN, CDR2 SVGIG, per germline (reference sequence). This CDR3 reads CAWVTNTEAFF. The CDR3, as DNA: TGTGCCTGGGTAACGAACACTGAAGCTTTCTTT.

CDR3 in amino acids: CASSLAAQATGYTF. The CDR3 DNA sequence: TGTGCCAGCAGCTTAGCAGCGCAGGCAACTGGCTACACCTTC. The rearrangement uses TRBV7-9 and TRBJ1-2; D gene unclear. The CDR3 is 14 amino acids. Trimming pared 0 bases from V and 7 bases from J, leaving 12 bases between. Per germline, CDR1 SEHNR and CDR2 FQNEAQ (reference sequence).

This chain uses TRBV5-1 with TRBJ2-1; D possibly corresponds to TRBD2 (5 bases). The CDR3 loop spans 15 amino acids. V was cut by 7 bases and J by 7 bases, with 21 bases left in between. Germline CDR1 reads SGHRS; CDR2 reads YFSETQ. CDR3: CASGKDGATGNEQFF. The CDR3 region has the DNA TGCGCCAGCGGCAAAGACGGAGCAACGGGGAATGAGCAGTTCTTC.

This chain connects TRBV4-2 to TRBJ2-1, with TRBD2 as a possible D gene (5 bases). V was shortened by 0 bases and J by 8 bases, with 17 bases between the two germline ends. Germline V gives CDR1 LGHNA, CDR2 YNFKEQ. The CDR3 has 16 amino acids. For the CDR3, the DNA is TGTGCCAGCAGCCAAGATTTCGGGGAGCCAGGTCATGAGCAGTTCTTC. Its protein is CASSQDFGEPGHEQFF.

The chain couples TRBV5-5 to TRBJ1-5; D remains unclear. Germline V lookup: CDR1 SGHKS, CDR2 YYEKEE (reference sequence). Trimming pared 4 bases from V and 6 bases from J, leaving 26 bases between. The CDR3 is 18 amino acids. CDR3 region: CASSLQKEGSFDGQPQHF. CDR3 nucleotides: TGTGCCAGCAGCCTGCAAAAGGAAGGTTCTTTCGATGGTCAGCCCCAGCATTTT.

V gene TRBV6-5 combines with J gene TRBJ1-3; a possible D gene is TRBD1 (5 bases). CDR1 MNHEY and CDR2 SVGAGI come from the germline V gene. Trimming left V 2 bases short and J 0 bases short, with 5 bases between. The CDR3 is 14 residues long. The CDR3 spells CASSYGGSGNTIYF. The CDR3 DNA reads TGTGCCAGCAGTTACGGGGGCTCTGGAAACACCATATATTTT.

The chain carries TRBV7-9 and TRBJ2-3; weak D call: TRBD1 (6 bases). This CDR3 contains 15 residues. Germline loops: CDR1 SEHNR, CDR2 FQNEAQ (reference sequence). Trimming removed 7 bases at V and 6 bases at J, with 20 bases between. CDR3 amino acids: CASISPSLGQDTQYF. The CDR3 DNA reads as TGTGCCAGCATTTCTCCAAGCTTAGGACAGGATACGCAGTATTTT.

In regard to this clone: A junction end diverges from the germline sequence, so it may reflect a read error. The chain employs TRBV3-1 (or the pseudogene TRBV3-2) and TRBJ1-1, with D tentatively TRBD1 (6 bases). This CDR3 comprises 14 residues. Germline V gene data show CDR1 as LGHDT and CDR2 as YNNKEL (reference sequence). The CDR3: CASSQGGRGAETFF. CDR3 DNA sequence: TGTGCCAGCAGCCAAGGGGGCCGGGGGGCTGAAACTTTCTTT.

The J gene is TRBJ1-6, the V gene TRBV10-2; no definite D call. CDR1 is WSHSY and CDR2 is SAAADI in the germline V gene. The CDR3 covers 15 residues. Trimming shortened V by 3 bases and J by 10 bases, and 16 bases separated the two germline ends. This CDR3 reads CASSDQIGVGSPLHF. The CDR3 nucleotides are TGCGCCAGCAGTGACCAGATCGGAGTTGGATCACCCCTCCACTTT.

The chain recombines TRBV30 with TRBJ2-7; 8 bases fit TRBD2. J gave up 4 bases and V 3 bases, and 5 bases lay outside the gene matches. The CDR3 is 13 amino acids. The germline V gene has CDR1 GTSNPN and CDR2 SVGIG (reference sequence). DNA of the CDR3: TGTGCCTGGAGCGGGAGGGCCCGTTACGAGCAGTACTTC. Translating it yields CAWSGRARYEQYF.

To note about this clone: The junction departs from germline at one end; a sequencing error may be responsible. The V gene is TRBV5-1, the J gene TRBJ1-1; D not certain. CDR1 and CDR2 from the germline V gene are SGHRS and YFSETQ. This CDR3 has 13 residues. CDR3 sequence reads: CASSRKENIEAFF. CDR3 nucleotide sequence: TGCGCCAGCAGCAGAAAAGAGAACATTGAAGCTTTCTTT.

The rearrangement links TRBV7-9 to TRBJ2-2; 8 bases map to TRBD2. Germline lookup yields CDR1 SEHNR and CDR2 FQNEAQ (reference sequence). The length of the CDR3 is 16 residues. V trimming: 5 bases; J trimming: 4 bases; junction bases outside the gene matches: 9. CDR3 in DNA: TGTGCCAGCAGCGTCACCGGGGGGGTGGTCACCGGGGAGCTGTTTTTT. Translated: CASSVTGGVVTGELFF. The full variable domain, in which reference TRBV7-9 and TRBJ2-2 provide the parts outside the CDR3, is DTGVSQNPRHKITKRGQNVTFRCDPISEHNRLYWYRQTLGQGPEFLTYFQNEAQLEKSRLLSDRFSAERPKGSFSTLEIQRTEQGDSAMYLCASSVTGGVVTGELFFGEGSRLTVL.

The CDR3 reads CASSSWTEDTEAFF. For the CDR3, the DNA is TGTGCCAGCAGCTCCTGGACAGAAGACACTGAAGCTTTCTTT. This chain uses TRBV7-8 with TRBJ1-1; TRBD1 is a possible D gene (6 bases). V lost 4 bases and J 3 bases, leaving 12 bases between the germline ends. This CDR3 contains 14 residues. The germline V gene has CDR1 SGHVS and CDR2 FQNEAQ.

CDR3 in DNA: TGTGCCAGTAGTATGGGGTCAGCCGCTCAAGAGACCCAGTACTTC. Translation gives CASSMGSAAQETQYF. The chain is built from TRBV19 and TRBJ2-5; no reliable D call. The CDR3 is 15 residues long. The germline CDR1 and CDR2 sequences are LNHDA and SQIVND (reference sequence). Trimming removed 3 bases at V and 2 bases at J, with 13 bases between.

V usage is TRBV29-1 and J usage is TRBJ1-1, with D perhaps matching TRBD1 (5 bases). Trimming stripped 4 bases from V and 6 bases from J, with 24 bases between. Germline CDR1 and CDR2: SQVTM and ANQGSEA. The CDR3 is made up of 16 amino acids. The CDR3 coding sequence is TGCAGCGTTGGGACCCTCGGGGACGGCCGGCTTCCTGAAGCTTTCTTT. It specifies CSVGTLGDGRLPEAFF.

The chain couples TRBV6-5 to TRBJ2-7, with D uncertain. Germline V gives CDR1 MNHEY, CDR2 SVGAGI. The CDR3 is 12 residues long. V lost 8 bases, J lost 1 base, and 9 bases lay in between. The CDR3 sequence: CASLTPSYEQYF. The CDR3 DNA follows: TGTGCCAGCCTGACTCCGTCCTACGAGCAGTACTTC.

The gene calls are TRBV5-6 and TRBJ2-5; a possible D gene is TRBD2 (7 bases). Per the germline V gene, CDR1 is SGHDT and CDR2 is YYEEEE. The CDR3 is 14 residues long. V lost 7 bases, J lost 5 bases, and 18 bases lay in between. CDR3 region: CASLYSGGAETQYF. CDR3 nucleotide sequence: TGTGCCAGCCTTTACTCGGGGGGCGCGGAGACCCAGTACTTC.

The V call is TRBV4-2, the J call TRBJ1-1, with a possible D match to TRBD1 (5 bases). Trimming left V 4 bases short and J 5 bases short, with 14 bases between. Germline CDR1 and CDR2: LGHNA and YNFKEQ. The CDR3 extends over 14 amino acids. The CDR3 here is CASSPLSGGTEAFF. DNA of the CDR3: TGTGCCAGCAGCCCATTATCCGGGGGAACTGAAGCTTTCTTT.

The V and J genes are TRBV28 and TRBJ1-3; D gene ambiguous. Trimming shortened V by 3 bases and J by 0 bases, and 15 bases separated the two germline ends. Germline-derived CDR1 and CDR2 are MDHEN and SYDVKM. The CDR3 has 17 amino acids. The CDR3 is CASSFSLSRFSGNTIYF. CDR3 in DNA: TGTGCCAGCAGTTTCAGCCTAAGTCGCTTCTCTGGAAACACCATATATTTT. Using reference TRBV28 and TRBJ1-3 for the parts outside the CDR3, the full variable domain is DVKVTQSSRYLVKRTGEKVFLECVQDMDHENMFWYRQDPGLGLRLIYFSYDVKMKEKGDIPEGYSVSREKKERFSLILESASTNQTSMYLCASSFSLSRFSGNTIYFGEGSWLTVV.

The V and J genes are TRBV28 and TRBJ2-2, with D possibly being TRBD2 (6 bases). Trimming took off 5 bases at V and 1 base at J, with 14 bases between the two ends. In germline, CDR1 is MDHEN, CDR2 SYDVKM. The CDR3 contains 16 residues. CDR3 amino acids: CASSRTGTLNTGELFF. CDR3 coding DNA: TGTGCCAGCAGTCGGACCGGGACTCTGAACACCGGGGAGCTGTTTTTT.